These 15 T cell receptor beta chains were sequenced from one sample in a study of cytotoxic CD8 clonotypes in ibrutinib-treated CLL. Here immunoSEQ multiplex PCR was the method, and the copy in TCRdb shows in-frame clones only, minus some. The data hold roughly 100,000 clones, with approximately 82% observed a single time. The sequenced sample was PBMCs, obtained after 12 months of ibrutinib treatment. The receptors come from a human donor with chronic lymphocytic leukemia.

The rearrangement links TRBV2 to TRBJ2-5; tentative D call: TRBD2 (6 bases). Trimming removed 8 bases from V and 0 bases from J, with 16 bases in between. The germline gives CDR1 SNHLY, CDR2 FYNNEI. The length of the CDR3 is 15 residues. The CDR3 is CASRRGGGNQETQYF. Here the CDR3 DNA reads TGTGCCAGCCGGCGGGGCGGAGGGAACCAAGAGACCCAGTACTTC.

CDR3 residues: CASSPGASGGQTQYF. In DNA, the CDR3 is TGTGCCAGCTCACCTGGGGCTAGCGGGGGCCAGACCCAGTACTTC. This chain joins TRBV18 and TRBJ2-5; 10 positions match TRBD2. The CDR3 has 15 residues. V lost 3 bases to trimming and J lost 6 bases; unmatched junction nucleotides: 7. Germline CDR1 and CDR2: KGHSH and LQKENI. Drawing the rest from reference TRBV18 and TRBJ2-5, the complete variable domain is NAGVMQNPRHLVRRRGQEARLRCSPMKGHSHVYWYRQLPEEGLKFMVYLQKENIIDESGMPKERFSAEFPKEGPSILRIQQVVRGDSAAYFCASSPGASGGQTQYFGPGTRLLVL.

The genes are TRBV10-3 and TRBJ2-2; 10 bases match TRBD1. Germline CDR1 and CDR2: ENHRY and SYGVKD. The trim removed 10 bases at V and 2 bases at J, leaving 4 bases unmatched. The CDR3 spans 14 residues. CDR3: CATRDRGNTGELFF. In DNA, the CDR3 is TGTGCCACCCGGGACAGGGGTAACACCGGGGAGCTGTTTTTT.

J is TRBJ1-4 and V is TRBV2; D might be TRBD1 (5 bases). Trimming stripped 5 bases from V and 8 bases from J, with 15 bases between. This CDR3 is built from 14 residues. Germline values: CDR1 SNHLY, CDR2 FYNNEI. The CDR3: CASSLQVSSEKLFF. For the CDR3, the DNA is TGTGCCAGCAGTTTACAGGTTTCATCCGAAAAACTGTTTTTT.

The CDR3 reads CASSVNSQGGYGYTF. The CDR3 DNA reads as TGCGCCAGCAGCGTTAACTCCCAGGGGGGATATGGCTACACCTTC. This sequence joins TRBV5-1 and TRBJ1-2; 7 bases are a match to TRBD1. With 4 bases clipped from V and 5 bases from J, the junction kept 11 bases outside the gene matches. The CDR3 runs 15 residues. Germline assignment: CDR1 SGHRS and CDR2 YFSETQ.

The chain links TRBV9 to TRBJ1-1, with D possibly matching TRBD1 (5 bases). The CDR3 runs to 13 residues. From germline, CDR1 is SGDLS and CDR2 YYNGEE. Trimming took off 4 bases at V and 3 bases at J, with 10 bases between the two ends. The DNA for the CDR3 is TGTGCCAGCAGCACCGCAGGGTACACTGAAGCTTTCTTT. Translating gives CASSTAGYTEAFF.

The gene calls are TRBV5-1 and TRBJ1-1, with a weak D call TRBD1 (5 bases). This CDR3 is 14 amino acids long. V lost 2 bases and J 1 base, leaving 9 bases between the germline ends. The germline gives CDR1 SGHRS, CDR2 YFSETQ. CDR3 sequence reads: CASSFGAANTEAFF. DNA of the CDR3: TGCGCCAGCAGCTTTGGGGCAGCGAACACTGAAGCTTTCTTT.

J is TRBJ2-3 and V is TRBV27; no firm D call. The CDR3 sequence is 14 residues long. The germline gives CDR1 MNHEY, CDR2 SMNVEV (reference sequence). Trimming cost V 2 bases and J 0 bases, with 6 bases left between them. CDR3 sequence (DNA): TGTGCCAGCAGTTTAGGCCCTAGCACAGATACGCAGTATTTT. Amino acids: CASSLGPSTDTQYF.

The chain uses TRBV5-1 and TRBJ2-3, with D maybe TRBD1 (6 bases). CDR3 length equals 15 residues. V was shortened by 0 bases and J by 3 bases, with 11 bases between the two germline ends. Germline V gene data show CDR1 as SGHRS and CDR2 as YFSETQ. CDR3 protein: CASSLAGEGTDTQYF. The CDR3 DNA follows: TGCGCCAGCAGCTTGGCAGGGGAAGGGACAGATACGCAGTATTTT.

A single count supports this clone. The J gene is TRBJ2-2, the V gene TRBV29-1, with a tentative D call TRBD1 (6 bases). This CDR3 has 15 residues. V gave up 6 bases and J gave up 5 bases, with 19 bases separating them. Germline CDR1 and CDR2: SQVTM and ANQGSEA. The DNA of the CDR3 is TGCAGCGTGGCGACGTCACAGGGACGTACCGGGGAGCTGTTTTTT. Its translation: CSVATSQGRTGELFF.

The CDR3 protein is CASSADREGNTIYF. The CDR3, as DNA: TGCGCCAGCAGCGCGGACCGCGAAGGAAACACCATATATTTT. This chain joins TRBV5-1 and TRBJ1-3; D is uncertain. Germline CDR1 SGHRS, CDR2 YFSETQ. V shed 4 bases and J shed 4 bases, with 12 bases lying between them. The CDR3 loop spans 14 amino acids.

This sequence joins TRBV27 and TRBJ1-5; D gene uncertain. This CDR3 region has 13 residues. Germline assignment: CDR1 MNHEY and CDR2 SMNVEV (reference sequence). Between the trimmed V and J ends, which lost 7 bases and 6 bases, there was a span of 13 bases. CDR3 amino acids: CASTRELGQPQHF. CDR3 bases: TGTGCCAGCACGAGGGAGCTGGGTCAGCCCCAGCATTTT.

This chain joins TRBV30 and TRBJ1-2, with 9 bases that match TRBD1. Germline CDR1 GTSNPN, CDR2 SVGIG (reference sequence). V gave up 3 bases and J gave up 11 bases; unmatched junction bases: 7. This CDR3 has 12 amino acids. The CDR3 nucleotides are TGTGCCTGGAGCGGGACAGGGCTAGGGTACACCTTC. Amino acid sequence: CAWSGTGLGYTF.

The chain couples TRBV6-1 to TRBJ2-1; 13 bases fit TRBD2. After removal of 4 bases from V and 10 bases from J, the junction contained 4 bases not matched to a gene. The V gene's germline CDR1 is MNHNS and CDR2 SASEGT. The CDR3 extends over 14 amino acids. The CDR3 here is CASSVTSGGVEQFF. The DNA for the CDR3 is TGTGCCAGCAGTGTAACTAGCGGGGGGGTGGAGCAGTTCTTC.

The chain joins TRBV10-2 to TRBJ1-2; D is uncertain. Trimming shortened V by 2 bases and J by 8 bases, and 12 bases separated the two germline ends. This CDR3 is built from 13 residues. Germline lookup yields CDR1 WSHSY and CDR2 SAAADI. The CDR3 DNA is TGCGCCAGCAGTGAGGCCGTAGGAGGCGGCTACACCTTC. Protein product: CASSEAVGGGYTF.